These 19 T cell receptor beta chains share one sample of origin, sequenced in a study of vaccination and CD4 T cells after COVID-19. The treatment is: approximately 11-day PBMC culture with coronavirus spike peptide pools or control peptides (ViraFEST assay). The Oncomine TCR Beta short-read assay sequenced DNA from cultured CD4+ T cells. In TCRdb, the PCR reads were re-called with MiXCR into one record per CDR3 protein. The data show about 23,000 distinct CDR3 sequences, around three fifths seen once. What these receptors recognize is not known. Sequencing was carried out using CD4+ T cells from blood, cultured in vitro. These receptors came from a human donor who had recovered from COVID-19.

In DNA form, the CDR3 reads TGTGCCAGCAGTTTCAGCGGAAAGAGCTCCTACGAGCAGTACTTC. It yields the protein CASSFSGKSSYEQYF. The chain combines TRBV28 with TRBJ2-7, with a tentative D call TRBD2 (5 bases). The CDR3 totals 15 residues. Germline V gives CDR1 MDHEN, CDR2 SYDVKM. The germline V and J ends were trimmed by 3 bases and 0 bases, with 12 bases remaining between them. The full variable domain, completed using reference TRBV28 and TRBJ2-7, is DVKVTQSSRYLVKRTGEKVFLECVQDMDHENMFWYRQDPGLGLRLIYFSYDVKMKEKGDIPEGYSVSREKKERFSLILESASTNQTSMYLCASSFSGKSSYEQYFGPGTRLTVT.

The chain employs TRBV7-2 and TRBJ1-2; D unresolved. CDR3 length equals 14 residues. The germline V gene has CDR1 SGHTA and CDR2 FQGNSA. V dropped 5 bases and J dropped 0 bases, with 10 bases sitting between them. The CDR3 DNA sequence: TGTGCCAGCAGCCCCGTAGTGACTAACTATGGCTACACCTTC. Protein: CASSPVVTNYGYTF.

This clonotype occurred a few times. The genes are TRBV6-1 and TRBJ1-2; 12 positions match TRBD1. The germline CDR1 and CDR2 sequences are MNHNS and SASEGT. This CDR3 region has 19 residues. The ends lost 2 bases at V and 5 bases at J; junction bases unmatched: 15. CDR3 loop: CASSESAGTGGVKWYGYTF. The CDR3 nucleotides are TGTGCCAGCAGTGAATCTGCTGGGACAGGGGGCGTAAAGTGGTATGGCTACACCTTC.

This clonotype was detected a few times. An end of the junction differs from the germline gene, which may be a read error. The chain has TRBV18 and TRBJ1-2; TRBD1 agrees at 9 bases. CDR3 length equals 15 residues. CDR1 is KGHSH and CDR2 is LQKENI in the germline V gene. The CDR3 nucleotides are TGTGCCAGCTCACCAGTACAGGGGGCTAATTATGGCTACACCTTC. This sequence encodes CASSPVQGANYGYTF.

This CDR3 is CASSFYNEQFF. DNA for the CDR3: TGTGCCAGCAGTTTTTACAATGAGCAGTTCTTC. This sequence joins TRBV2 and TRBJ2-1; D is unclear. V was clipped by 5 bases and J by 4 bases, with 3 bases between them. The CDR3 spans 11 residues. The germline gives CDR1 SNHLY, CDR2 FYNNEI. The full variable domain, its missing parts supplied by reference TRBV2 and TRBJ2-1, is EPEVTQTPSHQVTQMGQEVILRCVPISNHLYFYWYRQILGQKVEFLVSFYNNEISEKSEIFDDQFSVERPDGSNFTLKIRSTKLEDSAMYFCASSFYNEQFFGPGTRLTVL.

The V gene is TRBV7-2, the J gene TRBJ2-2; D remains ambiguous. Germline CDR1 is SGHTA and CDR2 is FQGNSA. Trimming removed 2 bases at V and 3 bases at J, with 13 bases between. This CDR3 is 16 amino acids long. This CDR3 is CASSLRRTGYTGELFF. The CDR3 nucleotides are TGTGCCAGCAGCTTAAGAAGGACGGGCTACACCGGGGAGCTGTTTTTT.

The CDR3 DNA reads TGTGCCAGCAGTTATTCCGGGACAGGGATAGAGACCCAGTACTTC. Amino acids: CASSYSGTGIETQYF. This chain joins TRBV27 and TRBJ2-5; TRBD1 matches at 9 bases. The CDR3 is 15 amino acids. Per the germline V gene, CDR1 is MNHEY and CDR2 is SMNVEV (reference sequence). The V segment lost 4 bases and the J segment 4 bases; nucleotides outside the gene matches: 7.

V and J are TRBV5-4 and TRBJ2-5, with D possibly being TRBD1 (6 bases). This CDR3 is built from 14 residues. V shed 2 bases and J shed 5 bases, with 13 bases lying between them. The germline V gene encodes CDR1 SGHNT and CDR2 YYREEE (reference sequence). The CDR3 DNA reads TGTGCCAGCAGCTTCCATAACAGGGAGGAGACCCAGTACTTC. Its protein is CASSFHNREETQYF.

V usage is TRBV11-3 and J usage is TRBJ2-5; 7 bases line up with TRBD1. CDR1 is SGHNT and CDR2 is YENEEA in the germline V gene. CDR3 size: 15 residues. The J segment lost 4 bases and the V segment lost 0 bases, leaving 5 bases of the junction unmatched. The CDR3: CASSLELDRAETQYF. The DNA for the CDR3 is TGTGCCAGCAGCTTAGAACTCGACAGGGCAGAGACCCAGTACTTC.

This chain uses TRBV6-1 with TRBJ1-1; 10 positions match TRBD1. The germline V gene has CDR1 MNHNS and CDR2 SASEGT. The junction had 7 bases not matched to a gene; V was cut back by 4 bases and J by 2 bases. There are 16 residues in the CDR3. The CDR3 sequence: CASSAGTGVINTEAFF. The CDR3, as DNA: TGTGCCAGCAGTGCTGGGACAGGGGTCATTAACACTGAAGCTTTCTTT.

The chain links TRBV11-2 to TRBJ2-3; no firm D call. Trimming took off 3 bases at V and 5 bases at J, with 3 bases between the two ends. The CDR3 is 11 amino acids. Germline V lookup: CDR1 SGHAT, CDR2 FQNNGV. CDR3 region: CASSLVDTQYF. The CDR3 DNA sequence: TGTGCCAGCAGCTTGGTAGATACGCAGTATTTT.

The chain joins TRBV5-1 to TRBJ2-1, with D perhaps TRBD1 (6 bases). The CDR3 is 14 amino acids. Between the trimmed V and J ends, which lost 1 base and 3 bases, there was a span of 8 bases. Germline V CDR1 and CDR2: SGHRS, YFSETQ. CDR3 nucleotides: TGCGCCAGCAGCTTGTTACAGGGCTACAATGAGCAGTTCTTC. Residues: CASSLLQGYNEQFF.

This chain connects TRBV20-1 to TRBJ2-3; TRBD1 matches 7 bases. Germline lookup yields CDR1 DFQATT and CDR2 SNEGSKA (reference sequence). The CDR3 consists of 13 residues. V shed 3 bases, J shed 6 bases, and the junction held 6 bases outside the gene matches. CDR3 nucleotide sequence: TGCAGTGCTAGTACAGGGGTGGTTGATACGCAGTATTTT. Amino acid sequence: CSASTGVVDTQYF.

The chain combines TRBV6-5 with TRBJ2-3; maybe TRBD2 (7 bases). The CDR3 extends over 16 amino acids. The germline gives CDR1 MNHEY, CDR2 SVGAGI. Trimming removed 0 bases at V and 2 bases at J, with 12 bases between. The CDR3 protein is CASSYSRGASTDTQYF. Here the CDR3 DNA reads TGTGCCAGCAGTTACTCACGGGGGGCGTCCACAGATACGCAGTATTTT.

The sample holds one count of this clonotype. V is TRBV27 and J is TRBJ2-1; D is possibly TRBD2 (5 bases). Germline V CDR1 and CDR2: MNHEY, SMNVEV (reference sequence). This CDR3 has 14 residues. V was cut by 5 bases and J by 7 bases, with 15 bases left in between. The CDR3 loop reads CASSPGEGKNEQFF. The CDR3 DNA sequence: TGTGCCAGCAGTCCCGGTGAGGGCAAGAATGAGCAGTTCTTC.

This clonotype has a handful of counts. The chain uses TRBV28 and TRBJ1-2, with 10 bases fitting TRBD1. V gave up 5 bases and J gave up 5 bases; unmatched junction bases: 5. Germline-derived CDR1 and CDR2 are MDHEN and SYDVKM. The CDR3 has 14 amino acids. CDR3 DNA sequence: TGTGCCAGCAGTGAGGGGACAGGGGCATATGGCTACACCTTC. It yields the protein CASSEGTGAYGYTF.

The rearrangement links TRBV7-2 to TRBJ2-7; D is unresolved. The germline V gene encodes CDR1 SGHTA and CDR2 FQGNSA. The germline V and J ends were trimmed by 1 base and 12 bases, with 13 bases remaining between them. The CDR3 contains 12 residues. The CDR3 DNA sequence: TGTGCCAGCAGCTTAGAAGTAGGTGGAAGGTACTTC. It is translated as CASSLEVGGRYF.

The CDR3 region has the DNA TGTGCCAGCAGCTTAAGGCAGGGGAGTAGGTACGAGCAGTACTTC. It encodes CASSLRQGSRYEQYF. The J gene is TRBJ2-7, the V gene TRBV7-2, with D possibly TRBD1 on 6 matching bases. V was cut by 2 bases and J by 4 bases, with 15 bases left in between. This CDR3 is 15 amino acids long. Germline V gives CDR1 SGHTA, CDR2 FQGNSA.

V is TRBV5-1 and J is TRBJ1-6, with TRBD1 identical over 9 bases. Germline loops: CDR1 SGHRS, CDR2 YFSETQ. This CDR3 contains 15 residues. The J segment lost 9 bases and the V segment lost 2 bases, leaving 6 bases of the junction unmatched. The CDR3 DNA follows: TGCGCCAGCAGCTTCGGGACAGGGTATGGTTCACCCCTCCACTTT. Translation gives CASSFGTGYGSPLHF.